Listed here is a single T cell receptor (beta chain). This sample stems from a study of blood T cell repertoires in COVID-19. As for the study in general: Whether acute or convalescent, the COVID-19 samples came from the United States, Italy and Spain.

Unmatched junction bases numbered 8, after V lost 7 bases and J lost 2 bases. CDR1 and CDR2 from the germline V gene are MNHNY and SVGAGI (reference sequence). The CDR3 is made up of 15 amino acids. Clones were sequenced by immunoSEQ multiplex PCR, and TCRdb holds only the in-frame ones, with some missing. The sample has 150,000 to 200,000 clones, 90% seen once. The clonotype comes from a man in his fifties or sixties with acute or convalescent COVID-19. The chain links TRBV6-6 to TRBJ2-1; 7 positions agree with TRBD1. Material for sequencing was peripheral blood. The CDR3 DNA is TGTGCCAGCACCGGGACAGCCAATGCCTACAATGAGCAGTTCTTC. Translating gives CASTGTANAYNEQFF.